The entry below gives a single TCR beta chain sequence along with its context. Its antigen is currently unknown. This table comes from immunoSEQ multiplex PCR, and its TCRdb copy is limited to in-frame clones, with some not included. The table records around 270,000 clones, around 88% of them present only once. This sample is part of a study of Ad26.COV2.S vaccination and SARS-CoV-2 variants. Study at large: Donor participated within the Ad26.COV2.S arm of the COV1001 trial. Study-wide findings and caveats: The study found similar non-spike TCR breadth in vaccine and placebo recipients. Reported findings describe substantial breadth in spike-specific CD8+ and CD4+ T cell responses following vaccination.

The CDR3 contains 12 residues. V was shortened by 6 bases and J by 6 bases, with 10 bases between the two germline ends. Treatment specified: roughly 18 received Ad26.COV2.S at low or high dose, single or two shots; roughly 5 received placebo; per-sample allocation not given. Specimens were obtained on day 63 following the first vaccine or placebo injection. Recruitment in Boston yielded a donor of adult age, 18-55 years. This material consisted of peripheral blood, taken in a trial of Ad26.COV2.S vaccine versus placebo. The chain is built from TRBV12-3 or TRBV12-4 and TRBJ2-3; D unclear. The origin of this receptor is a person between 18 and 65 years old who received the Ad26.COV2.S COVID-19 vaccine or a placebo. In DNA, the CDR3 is TGTGCCAGCAGCATAATACGGGATACGCAGTATTTT. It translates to CASSIIRDTQYF.